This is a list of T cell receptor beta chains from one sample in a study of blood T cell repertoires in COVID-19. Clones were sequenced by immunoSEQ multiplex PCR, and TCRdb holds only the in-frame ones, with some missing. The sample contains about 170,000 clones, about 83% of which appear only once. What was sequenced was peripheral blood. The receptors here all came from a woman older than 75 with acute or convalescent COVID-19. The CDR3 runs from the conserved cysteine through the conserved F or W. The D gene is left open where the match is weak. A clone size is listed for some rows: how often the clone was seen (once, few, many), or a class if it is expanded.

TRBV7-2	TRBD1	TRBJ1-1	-	CASRLTGEAFF	TGTGCCAGCAGACTGACAGGGGAAGCTTTCTTT
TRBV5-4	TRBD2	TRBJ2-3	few	CASSFRSGSTDTQYF	TGTGCCAGCAGCTTCCGTAGCGGGAGCACAGATACGCAGTATTTT
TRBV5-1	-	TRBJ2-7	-	CASSLRGNSYEQYF	TGCGCCAGCAGCTTGCGAGGGAACTCCTACGAGCAGTACTTC
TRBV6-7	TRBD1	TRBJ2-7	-	CASSYRRQGEWAYEQYF	TGTGCCAGCAGTTACCGTAGACAGGGAGAATGGGCCTACGAGCAGTACTTC
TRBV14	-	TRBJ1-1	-	CASSSLSGNPEAFF	TGTGCCAGCAGCTCGCTTAGCGGAAATCCTGAAGCTTTCTTT
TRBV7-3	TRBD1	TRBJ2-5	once	CASSLMGTGQETQYF	TGTGCCAGCAGCTTAATGGGGACAGGCCAAGAGACCCAGTACTTC
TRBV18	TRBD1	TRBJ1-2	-	CASSPPGQGVYGYTF	TGTGCCAGCTCACCTCCGGGACAGGGGGTCTACGGCTACACCTTC
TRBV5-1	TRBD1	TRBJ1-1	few	CASSFEGQGWTEAFF	TGCGCCAGCAGCTTTGAGGGACAGGGGTGGACTGAAGCTTTCTTT
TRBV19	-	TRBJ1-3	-	CASSPTGTRGNTIYF	TGTGCCAGTAGTCCAACCGGGACAAGAGGAAACACCATATATTTT
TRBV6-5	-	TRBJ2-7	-	CASGRGPLYEQYF	TGTGCCAGCGGAAGGGGCCCCCTCTACGAGCAGTACTTC
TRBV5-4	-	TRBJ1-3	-	CASSFGQGTGNTIYF	TGTGCCAGCAGCTTCGGCCAGGGGACTGGAAACACCATATATTTT
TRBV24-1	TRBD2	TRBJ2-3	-	CATSSGGGDTDTQYF	TGTGCCACCTCCAGTGGCGGGGGGGACACAGATACGCAGTATTTT
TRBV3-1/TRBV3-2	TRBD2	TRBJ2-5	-	CPRQLAGGAGTQYF	TGTCCCCGCCAACTGGCGGGGGGGGCGGGGACCCAGTACTTC
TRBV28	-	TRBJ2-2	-	CASLWATTGELFF	TGTGCCAGCCTTTGGGCGACCACCGGGGAGCTGTTTTTT
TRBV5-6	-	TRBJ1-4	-	CASSRTTGTNEKLFF	TGTGCCAGCAGCAGAACGACAGGCACTAATGAAAAACTGTTTTTT
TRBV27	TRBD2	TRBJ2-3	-	CASTRLAGATDTQYF	TGTGCCAGCACCCGACTAGCGGGGGCAACAGATACGCAGTATTTT
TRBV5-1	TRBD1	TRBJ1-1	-	CASSLEQGALNTEAFF	TGCGCCAGCAGCTTGGAACAGGGGGCCCTGAACACTGAAGCTTTCTTT
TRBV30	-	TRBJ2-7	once	CAWSLSAYEQYF	TGTGCCTGGAGTCTATCTGCCTACGAGCAGTACTTC
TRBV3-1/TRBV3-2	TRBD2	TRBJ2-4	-	CASSQFTSGKNIQYF	TGTGCCAGCAGCCAATTTACTAGCGGTAAAAACATTCAGTACTTC
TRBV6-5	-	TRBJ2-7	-	CASSWGQGGLEEQYF	TGTGCCAGCAGTTGGGGGCAGGGGGGTTTAGAGGAGCAGTACTTC
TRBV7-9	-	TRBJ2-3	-	CASSYYPAHSRTDTQYF	TGTGCCAGCAGCTATTATCCCGCTCACTCTAGAACAGATACGCAGTATTTT
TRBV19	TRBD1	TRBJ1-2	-	CASSTGTGGFYGYTF	TGTGCCAGTAGTACAGGGACAGGGGGTTTCTATGGCTACACCTTC
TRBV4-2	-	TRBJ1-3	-	CASSQVGGILSGNTIYF	TGTGCCAGCAGCCAAGTCGGAGGCATACTCTCTGGAAACACCATATATTTT
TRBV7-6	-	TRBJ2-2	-	CASSLVPPPVAGELFF	TGTGCCAGCAGCTTAGTCCCGCCCCCGGTGGCCGGGGAGCTGTTTTTT
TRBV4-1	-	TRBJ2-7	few	CASSQGGSTGVYEQYF	TGCGCCAGCAGCCAAGGAGGGTCAACCGGGGTGTATGAGCAGTACTTC
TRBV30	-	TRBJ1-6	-	CAWSTGVYNSPLHF	TGTGCCTGGAGTACGGGAGTCTATAATTCACCCCTCCACTTT
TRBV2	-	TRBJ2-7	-	CASSAGQPLLEQYF	TGTGCCAGCAGCGCGGGACAGCCTCTCCTCGAGCAGTACTTC
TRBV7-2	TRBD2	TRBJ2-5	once	CASRVTSGNQETQYF	TGTGCCAGCAGGGTGACTAGCGGGAACCAAGAGACCCAGTACTTC
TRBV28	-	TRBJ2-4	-	CASSEGAAKNIQYF	TGTGCCAGCAGCGAAGGAGCAGCCAAAAACATTCAGTACTTC
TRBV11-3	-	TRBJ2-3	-	CASSLGTGNLSSTDTQYF	TGTGCCAGCAGCTTAGGTACCGGGAACCTGTCTAGCACAGATACGCAGTATTTT
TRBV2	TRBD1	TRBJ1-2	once	CASNTGVSSGYTF	TGTGCCAGCAACACAGGGGTCTCAAGTGGCTACACCTTC
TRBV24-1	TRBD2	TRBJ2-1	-	CATSDFGTSGRASPFF	TGTGCCACCAGTGATTTCGGGACTAGCGGGAGGGCGTCTCCGTTCTTC
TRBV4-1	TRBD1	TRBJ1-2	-	CASSLWTGKSYTF	TGCGCCAGCAGCCTCTGGACAGGGAAAAGCTACACCTTC
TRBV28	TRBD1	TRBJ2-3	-	CASSPDRFSTDTQYF	TGTGCCAGCAGTCCGGACAGGTTTAGCACAGATACGCAGTATTTT
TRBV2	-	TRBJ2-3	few	CASSENWGGGADTQYF	TGTGCCAGCAGTGAAAACTGGGGGGGCGGGGCAGATACGCAGTATTTT
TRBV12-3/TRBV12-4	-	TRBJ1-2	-	CASSLRAAGGYTF	TGTGCCAGCAGTTTAAGGGCCGCGGGCGGCTACACCTTC
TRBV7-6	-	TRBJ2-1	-	CASSLQRGEQFF	TGTGCCAGCAGTCTTCAGCGCGGTGAGCAGTTCTTC
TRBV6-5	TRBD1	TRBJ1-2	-	CASSYGGQVHYGYTF	TGTGCCAGCAGTTACGGCGGACAGGTTCACTATGGCTACACCTTC
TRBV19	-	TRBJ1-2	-	CASSIDLSRGLRRALGYTF	TGTGCCAGTAGTATAGATCTATCGCGGGGTCTACGCAGGGCCCTTGGCTACACCTTC
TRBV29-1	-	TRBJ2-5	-	CSLQEVSETQYF	TGCAGCCTTCAGGAAGTGTCAGAGACCCAGTACTTC
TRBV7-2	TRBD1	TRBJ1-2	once	CASSLGWGRGSLGYGYTF	TGTGCCAGCAGCTTAGGTTGGGGCAGGGGGAGCCTAGGCTATGGCTACACCTTC
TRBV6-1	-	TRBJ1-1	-	CASSGSIRRGNTEAFF	TGTGCCAGCAGTGGTTCGATTCGAAGGGGAAACACTGAAGCTTTCTTT